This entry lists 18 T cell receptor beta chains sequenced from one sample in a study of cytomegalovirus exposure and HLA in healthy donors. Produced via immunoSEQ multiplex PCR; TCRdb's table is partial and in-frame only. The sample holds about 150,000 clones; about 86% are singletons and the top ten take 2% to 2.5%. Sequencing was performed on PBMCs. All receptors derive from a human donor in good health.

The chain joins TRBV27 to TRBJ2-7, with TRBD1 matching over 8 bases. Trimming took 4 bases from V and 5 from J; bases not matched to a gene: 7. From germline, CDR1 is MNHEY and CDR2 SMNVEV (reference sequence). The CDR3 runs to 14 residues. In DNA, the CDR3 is TGTGCCAGCAGTTCAGTGGACAGGGACGACGAGCAGTACTTC. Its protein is CASSSVDRDDEQYF.

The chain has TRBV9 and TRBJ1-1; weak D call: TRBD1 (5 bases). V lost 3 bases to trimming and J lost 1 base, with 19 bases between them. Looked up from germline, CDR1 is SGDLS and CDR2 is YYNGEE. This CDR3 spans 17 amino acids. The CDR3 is CASSAPPDRGRNTEAFF. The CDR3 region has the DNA TGTGCCAGCAGCGCGCCCCCAGATCGGGGGAGGAACACTGAAGCTTTCTTT.

DNA for the CDR3: TGTGCCAGCAGCTTAATGGGGCTGGCGAACACTGAAGCTTTCTTT. Protein product: CASSLMGLANTEAFF. This chain uses TRBV7-3 with TRBJ1-1, with D perhaps matching TRBD1 (5 bases). The CDR3 consists of 15 residues. The germline gives CDR1 SGHTA, CDR2 FQGTGA. V was cut by 1 base and J by 1 base, with 10 bases left in between.

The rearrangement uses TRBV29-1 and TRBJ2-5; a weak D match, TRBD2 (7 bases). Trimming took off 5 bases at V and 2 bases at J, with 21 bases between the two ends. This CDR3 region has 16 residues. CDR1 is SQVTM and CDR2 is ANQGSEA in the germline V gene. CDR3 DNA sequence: TGCAGCGTTAATGGAGGGGGGGGACGGTATCAAGAGACCCAGTACTTC. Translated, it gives CSVNGGGGRYQETQYF. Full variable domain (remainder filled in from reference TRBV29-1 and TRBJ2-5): SAVISQKPSRDICQRGTSLTIQCQVDSQVTMMFWYRQQPGQSLTLIATANQGSEATYESGFVIDKFPISRPNLTFSTLTVSNMSPEDSSIYLCSVNGGGGRYQETQYFGPGTRLLVL.

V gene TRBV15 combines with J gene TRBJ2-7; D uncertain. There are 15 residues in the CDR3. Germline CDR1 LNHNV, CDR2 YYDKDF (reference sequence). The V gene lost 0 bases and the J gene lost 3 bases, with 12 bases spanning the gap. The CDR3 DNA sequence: TGTGCCACCAGCAGAGACCCCAGTCCGGGCTACGAGCAGTACTTC. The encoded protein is CATSRDPSPGYEQYF. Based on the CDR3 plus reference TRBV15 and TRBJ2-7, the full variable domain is DAMVIQNPRYQVTQFGKPVTLSCSQTLNHNVMYWYQQKSSQAPKLLFHYYDKDFNNEADTPDNFQSRRPNTSFCFLDIRSPGLGDTAMYLCATSRDPSPGYEQYFGPGTRLTVT.

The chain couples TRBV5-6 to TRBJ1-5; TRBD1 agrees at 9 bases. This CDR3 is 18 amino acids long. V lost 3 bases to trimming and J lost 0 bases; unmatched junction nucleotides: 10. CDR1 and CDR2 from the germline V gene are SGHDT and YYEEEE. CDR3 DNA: TGTGCCAGCAGCTCTACAACGACAGGGGGTTATAGCAATCAGCCCCAGCATTTT. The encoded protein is CASSSTTTGGYSNQPQHF.

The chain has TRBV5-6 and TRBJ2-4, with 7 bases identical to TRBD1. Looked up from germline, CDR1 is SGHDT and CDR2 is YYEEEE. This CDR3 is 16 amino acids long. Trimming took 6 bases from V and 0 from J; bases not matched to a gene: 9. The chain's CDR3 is CASNKGTALAKNIQYF. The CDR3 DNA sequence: TGTGCCAGCAACAAAGGGACAGCGCTAGCCAAAAACATTCAGTACTTC.

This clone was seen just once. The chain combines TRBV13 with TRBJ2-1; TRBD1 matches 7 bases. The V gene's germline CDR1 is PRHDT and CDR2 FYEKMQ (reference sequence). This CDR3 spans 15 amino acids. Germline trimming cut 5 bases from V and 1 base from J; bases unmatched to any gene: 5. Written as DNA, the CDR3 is TGTGCCAGCAGCCCACAGGGGAATTCCTACAATGAGCAGTTCTTC. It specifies CASSPQGNSYNEQFF.

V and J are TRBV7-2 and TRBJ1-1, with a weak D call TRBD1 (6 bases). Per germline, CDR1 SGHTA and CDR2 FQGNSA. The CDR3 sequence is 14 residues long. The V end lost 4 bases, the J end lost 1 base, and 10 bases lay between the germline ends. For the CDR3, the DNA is TGTGCCAGCAGCTCCTTAGGGGGGAACACTGAAGCTTTCTTT. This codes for CASSSLGGNTEAFF. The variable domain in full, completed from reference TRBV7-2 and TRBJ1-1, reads GAGVSQSPSNKVTEKGKDVELRCDPISGHTALYWYRQSLGQGLEFLIYFQGNSAPDKSGLPSDRFSAERTGGSVSTLTIQRTQQEDSAVYLCASSSLGGNTEAFFGQGTRLTVV.

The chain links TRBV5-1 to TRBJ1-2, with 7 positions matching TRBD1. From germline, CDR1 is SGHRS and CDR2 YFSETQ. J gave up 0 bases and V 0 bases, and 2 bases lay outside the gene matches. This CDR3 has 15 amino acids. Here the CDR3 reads CASSLGDRPNYGYTF. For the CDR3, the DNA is TGCGCCAGCAGCTTGGGGGACAGACCTAACTATGGCTACACCTTC.

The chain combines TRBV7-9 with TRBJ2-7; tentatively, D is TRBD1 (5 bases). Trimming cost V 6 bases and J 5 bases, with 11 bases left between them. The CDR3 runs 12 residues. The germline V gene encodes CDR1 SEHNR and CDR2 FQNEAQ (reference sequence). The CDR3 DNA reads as TGTGCCAGCAGTCACCCAGGGAACGAGCAGTACTTC. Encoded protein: CASSHPGNEQYF.

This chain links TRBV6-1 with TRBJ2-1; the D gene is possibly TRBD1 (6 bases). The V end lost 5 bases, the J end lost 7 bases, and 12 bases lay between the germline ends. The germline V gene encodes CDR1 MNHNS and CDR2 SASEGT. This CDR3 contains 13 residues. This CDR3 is CASSLMQGNEQFF. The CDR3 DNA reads TGTGCCAGCAGTCTCATGCAGGGGAATGAGCAGTTCTTC.

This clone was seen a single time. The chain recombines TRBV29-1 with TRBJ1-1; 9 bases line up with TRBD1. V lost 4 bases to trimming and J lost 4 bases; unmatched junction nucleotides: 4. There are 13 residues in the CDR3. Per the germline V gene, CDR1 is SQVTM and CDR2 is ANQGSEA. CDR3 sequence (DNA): TGCAGCGTTGTAGGACAGGGGATCACTGAAGCTTTCTTT. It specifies CSVVGQGITEAFF. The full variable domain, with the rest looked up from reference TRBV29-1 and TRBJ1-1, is SAVISQKPSRDICQRGTSLTIQCQVDSQVTMMFWYRQQPGQSLTLIATANQGSEATYESGFVIDKFPISRPNLTFSTLTVSNMSPEDSSIYLCSVVGQGITEAFFGQGTRLTVV.

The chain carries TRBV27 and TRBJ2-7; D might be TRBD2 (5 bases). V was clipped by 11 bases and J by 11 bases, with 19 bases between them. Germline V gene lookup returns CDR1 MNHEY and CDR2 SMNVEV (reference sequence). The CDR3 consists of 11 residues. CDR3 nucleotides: TGTGCCTCGGGAATACGATCCGGGGAGTACTTC. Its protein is CASGIRSGEYF.

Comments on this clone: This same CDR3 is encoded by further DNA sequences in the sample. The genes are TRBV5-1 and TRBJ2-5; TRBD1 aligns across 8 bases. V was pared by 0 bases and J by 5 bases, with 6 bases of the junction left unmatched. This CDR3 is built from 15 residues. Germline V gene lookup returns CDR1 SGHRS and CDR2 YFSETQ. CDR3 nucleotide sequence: TGCGCCAGCAGCTTGGGTACAGGGGGTGGCGAGACCCAGTACTTC. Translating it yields CASSLGTGGGETQYF.

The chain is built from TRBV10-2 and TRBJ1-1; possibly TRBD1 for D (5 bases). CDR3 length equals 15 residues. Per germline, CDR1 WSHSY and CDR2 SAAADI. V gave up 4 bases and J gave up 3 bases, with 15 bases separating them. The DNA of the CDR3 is TGCGCCAGCAGTGTGGGAGGGGTGGGGGACACTGAAGCTTTCTTT. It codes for CASSVGGVGDTEAFF.

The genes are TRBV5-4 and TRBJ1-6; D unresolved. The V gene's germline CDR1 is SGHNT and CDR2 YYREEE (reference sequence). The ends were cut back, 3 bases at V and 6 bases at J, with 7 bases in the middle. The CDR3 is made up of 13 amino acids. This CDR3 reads CASSWATNSPLHF. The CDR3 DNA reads TGTGCCAGCAGCTGGGCGACTAATTCACCCCTCCACTTT.

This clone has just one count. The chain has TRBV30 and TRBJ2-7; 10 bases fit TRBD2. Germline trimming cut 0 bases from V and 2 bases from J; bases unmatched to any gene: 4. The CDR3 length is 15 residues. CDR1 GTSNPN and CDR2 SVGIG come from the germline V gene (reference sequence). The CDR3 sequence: CAWSVRAGGPYEQYF. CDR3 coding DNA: TGTGCCTGGAGTGTACGAGCGGGAGGGCCCTACGAGCAGTACTTC.